This paragraph reports one TCR beta chain. These data belong to a study of blood T cell repertoires in COVID-19. Germline V gives CDR1 MDHEN, CDR2 SYDVKM. This CDR3 spans 12 amino acids. The ends were cut back, 10 bases at V and 1 base at J, with 9 bases in the middle. Method: immunoSEQ multiplex PCR; TCRdb's copy keeps in-frame clones and lacks some. The sample lists about 53,000 clones; about 87% were seen once. This receptor was identified in a man between 50 and 59 years old with acute or convalescent COVID-19. This chain joins TRBV28 and TRBJ2-3, with no clear D. Sample: peripheral blood. For the CDR3, the DNA is TGTGCCACCTTACCAGGCACAGATACGCAGTATTTT. This sequence encodes CATLPGTDTQYF. Variable domain in full (rest from reference TRBV28 and TRBJ2-3): DVKVTQSSRYLVKRTGEKVFLECVQDMDHENMFWYRQDPGLGLRLIYFSYDVKMKEKGDIPEGYSVSREKKERFSLILESASTNQTSMYLCATLPGTDTQYFGPGTRLTVL.